Listed here is a single TCR beta chain. What it binds is unknown. Assay: immunoSEQ multiplex PCR; the TCRdb copy retains only in-frame clones and omits some. The sample consists of around 99,000 clones, around 87% of them appearing once. The data originate from a study of T cell responses to AZD1222 COVID-19 vaccine. Findings of the study overall: Of the AZD1222 recipients, only 6 or 7 were seropositive at baseline.

This receptor was taken from an adult who received the AZD1222 COVID-19 vaccine. This specimen was peripheral blood, taken 28 days after the second AZD1222 dose.

CDR3 bases: TGTGCCAGCTCACTCCAGGACAGCACTGAAGCTTTCTTT. This translates into CASSLQDSTEAFF. V is TRBV18 and J is TRBJ1-1; maybe TRBD1 (6 bases). The germline V gene encodes CDR1 KGHSH and CDR2 LQKENI. Trimming shortened V by 4 bases and J by 4 bases, and 10 bases separated the two germline ends. This CDR3 comprises 13 residues.